The clone carrying this T cell receptor beta chain was observed at least ten times. The antigen remains undetermined. The source of the sample is a study of identical twins. Study-wide findings and caveats: Instead of following the same donors, the conclusions were based on cross-sectional statistical analysis.

The CDR3 has 13 residues. Per germline, CDR1 KGHSH and CDR2 LQKENI. Trimming took off 3 bases at V and 0 bases at J, with 4 bases between the two ends. TCRdb reanalysed the 5' RACE reads using MiXCR and keeps one entry per CDR3 protein. This table has 650,000 to 800,000 distinct CDR3 sequences, 8.5% to 9.5% appearing once. Separately, the same data were catalogued under a study of yellow fever vaccine responses in identical twins.

This TCR was recovered from a young woman in good health. The specimen sequenced was PBMCs. The V gene is TRBV18, the J gene TRBJ2-3, with D unclear. CDR3 bases: TGTGCCAGCTCACCCCTTAGCACAGATACGCAGTATTTT. Protein sequence: CASSPLSTDTQYF.